This is a list of T cell receptor beta chains from one sample in a study of cytomegalovirus exposure and HLA in healthy donors. Method: immunoSEQ multiplex PCR; TCRdb's copy keeps in-frame clones and lacks some. The table records over 110,000 clones, about four fifths of them present only once. The source material was PBMCs. These receptors came from a male donor in good health and CMV-seronegative. The conserved cysteine and the conserved F or W are not part of the CDR3 here. The order of the fields is CDR3 length, V gene, J gene, D gene, CDR3 protein. A D gene is named only where the DNA matches it firmly.

14	TRBV5-6	TRBJ2-1	TRBD2	ASNQQTSGIYNEQF
14	TRBV27	TRBJ1-5	TRBD1	ASSPLWTGGNQPQH
13	TRBV7-8	TRBJ1-5	.	ASSLVGGRGQPQH
11	TRBV18	TRBJ2-5	TRBD1	ASSPDREETQY
16	TRBV11-1	TRBJ2-1	TRBD2	ASSLEGFSGTIYNEQF
13	TRBV6-5	TRBJ1-1	TRBD1	ASSPRDRVVTEAF
12	TRBV7-9	TRBJ1-5	.	ASSFIGDRQPQH
12	TRBV7-2	TRBJ1-5	.	ASSLLTGNQPQH
13	TRBV7-9	TRBJ2-5	.	ASSGTSGRQETQY
13	TRBV5-1	TRBJ2-1	TRBD1	ASSLRTGGPDEQF
12	TRBV27	TRBJ2-1	.	ASSIPGSNNEQF
12	TRBV4-3	TRBJ1-2	TRBD1	ASSQETGGIGYT